The present T cell receptor beta chain was sequenced within a study of cytomegalovirus exposure and HLA in healthy donors. The PCR ran on 60 Vbeta and 13 Jbeta primers. The assay was immunoSEQ multiplex PCR, and TCRdb's table has in-frame clones only and misses some. The sample carries approximately 150,000 clones, 81% recorded once. Findings of the study overall: HLA allele associations emerged for 16,951 TCR beta sequences in a later analysis, at 0.05 false discovery rate.

After removal of 4 bases from V and 4 bases from J, the junction contained 12 bases not matched to a gene. The CDR3 has 17 amino acids. Germline-derived CDR1 and CDR2 are MGHRA and YSYEKL. Concerning this clone: Antigen: not known.

The chain uses TRBV4-1 and TRBJ2-2; 7 bases fit TRBD2. The clonotype originates from a woman under 30 in good health and CMV-seropositive. Sequencing input: PBMCs. The CDR3 nucleotides read TGCGCCAGCAGCCTTGGGAGGGCGGCAGGTTCCACCGGGGAGCTGTTTTTT. Amino acid sequence: CASSLGRAAGSTGELFF.